Sequencing of this TCR beta chain was carried out in a study of beta chain features in type 1 diabetes (dated by TCRdb to 2016 to 2019). Background on the whole study: Mean age, gender distribution, total cell number and subset yield did not differ between patients and healthy donors. Across all samples, about 110 million sorted cells were examined, and cell number per subset correlated strongly with RNA yield. The study compared the TCRB repertoires of sorted circulating CD4+ T cell subsets in recently diagnosed type 1 diabetes patients with those in matched healthy donors. Whereas all 28 donors provided naive and central memory subsets, regulatory and stem cell-like memory subsets were isolated from just 8 patients and roughly 8 healthy donors. The investigation overall reported the following: Sequencing cDNA rather than genomic DNA could over-represent highly expressing activated cells, although activation and CD3 levels did not differ between groups. Fewer insertions and more nucleotide deletions at VDJ recombination sites were observed in patients with type 1 diabetes, implying thymic rearrangement abnormalities. Naive, central memory and regulatory TCRB repertoires appeared more similar among patients than among healthy donors. Type 1 diabetes patients showed a moderate but significant shortening of TCRB CDR3 length in all four CD4+ subsets. Only small numbers of individuals were included in the HLA sub-analyses, which left unresolved whether HLA type had any influence on TCRB rearrangement. Shorter templates might have been favored by PCR, but patient and control samples were amplified and corrected together, so both groups would have been affected equally by any skew.

All of the isolated RNA was reverse transcribed with the High Capacity cDNA Reverse Transcription Kit, so expressed TCRB transcripts were sequenced. Deep immunoSEQ sequencing was performed on naive, central memory and regulatory T cell samples, with an average of roughly 3.5 million total reads per sample. Sorted cells were lysed in RLT buffer and RNA was extracted with DNase-treated RNeasy Micro or Mini kits, depending on cell number. To prevent cross-contamination, each cell subset was processed individually, whereas patient and healthy donor samples were processed jointly. TCRB sequences were amplified from cDNA with the immunoSEQ multiplex PCR, producing 87-bp fragments spanning the CDR3 region. Amplicons were sequenced on the Illumina HiSeq platform. The authors' pipeline ran thus. PCR bias was corrected computationally using synthetic template baselines, and reads within Hamming distance 2 were collapsed, with unmergeable singletons discarded. Reads were aligned against IMGT to assign V, D and J genes, CDR3 length and insertions or deletions at six rearrangement sites. Within each subset, clonotype counts were normalized to sorted cell number, after which true diversity and Gini coefficients were computed with the tcR R package. The overlap coefficient, calculated on TCRB nucleotide sequences, was used to measure repertoire sharing. As a proxy for the pre-selection repertoire, out-of-frame TCRB sequences from naive cells were analyzed. The clones in this table, taken by TCRdb from immuneACCESS, are in-frame only. Not every clone is retained; where verified, under half of the shortfall comes from an unresolved V gene, and the cause of the rest is unknown. V, J and clone size derive from that table, while D and trimming were established from the DNA sequence. The sample has hundreds of thousands of clones on record, 15% of them singletons. The biggest ten clones account for about 0.097% of the sample.

A single peripheral blood draw of approximately 100 mL on average was collected from each donor into heparinised tubes. A BD FACSAria II and a panel including CD45RO, CCR7, CD25, CD127, CD95 and CD27 were used to sort naive, central memory, regulatory and stem cell-like memory CD4+ T cells. Purity was above 98% for every sorted population. PBMCs were separated immediately by Lymphoprep density gradient centrifugation and were stained directly, without being cultured. So that batch effects would be minimized, each experiment stained and sorted samples in pairs, pairing one healthy donor with one patient. This clone showed up just a few times. The antigen this receptor binds is unknown. The record has no base qualities; no much larger clone is one base away. CDR1 and CDR2, looked up from the germline V gene, are SGHRS and YFSETQ. V lost 3 bases and J lost 4 bases, and the count of bases not matched to a germline gene is 9. Including cysteine and phenylalanine, the CDR3 has 16 amino acids. Only the CDR3 region is kept as DNA, spanning 48 bases read in frame from base 1.

Recombination joined TRBV5-1 with TRBJ2-3; 9 nucleotides in the junction match TRBD2. This receptor was obtained from a man aged 18 to 29 in good health. The specimen sequenced was naive CD4+ T cells from blood. The cell subset or site label of this sample denotes: true naive CD4+ T cells. The CDR3: CASSSWSGRTADTQYF. DNA sequence: TGCGCCAGCAGCTCCTGGAGCGGGAGGACGGCAGATACGCAGTATTTT.